What follows describes a single TCR beta chain. Data came from immunoSEQ multiplex PCR; TCRdb stores just in-frame clones and leaves some out. The data contain some 200,000 clones, approximately 90% of them singletons. Germline trimming cut 4 bases from V and 4 bases from J; bases unmatched to any gene: 5. This CDR3 is built from 15 residues. Germline loops: CDR1 SGDLS, CDR2 YYNGEE. Recruitment covered roughly 22 US areas and drew participants whose ages spanned about 18 to 90 years. This sample stems from a study of blood T cell repertoires in COVID-19. Looking at the study overall: PBMCs, B-cell-depleted T cells, or T cells provided the cDNA or gDNA that made up the material.

What was sequenced was PBMCs or T cells enriched from blood (not recorded which). The clonotype originates from a middle-aged woman with acute COVID-19. The chain has TRBV9 and TRBJ1-3; 10 nucleotides align to TRBD1. CDR3 protein: CASSPRTGGGNTIYF. In nucleotides, the CDR3 is TGTGCCAGCAGCCCTCGGACAGGGGGAGGAAACACCATATATTTT.